This T cell receptor beta chain emerged from a study of cytomegalovirus exposure and HLA in healthy donors. The study, taken as a whole, reports: TCR beta chains associated with HLA were, in a later analysis, more clonally expanded than equally common others.

This CDR3 region has 13 residues. V lost 0 bases, J lost 6 bases, and 8 bases lay in between. CDR1 SGHTA and CDR2 FQGTGA come from the germline V gene. This clone was seen more than once but under ten times. Its antigen is not known. Primers included in the PCR were 60 Vbeta and 13 Jbeta primers. Only in-frame clones appear in the TCRdb table, and some are missing; sequencing was by immunoSEQ multiplex PCR. The table includes 60,000 to 75,000 clones, almost 75% detected once. This chain uses TRBV7-3 with TRBJ1-1, with D tentatively TRBD1 (5 bases). The receptor's source is a man aged 50 to 59 in good health and CMV-seronegative. The sample was PBMCs. CDR3 nucleotide sequence: TGTGCCAGCAGCTTAACAGGGGTTCCTGAAGCTTTCTTT. Its translation is CASSLTGVPEAFF. The whole variable domain, filled in from reference TRBV7-3 and TRBJ1-1, reads GAGVSQTPSNKVTEKGKYVELRCDPISGHTALYWYRQSLGQGPEFLIYFQGTGAADDSGLPNDRFFAVRPEGSVSTLKIQRTERGDSAVYLCASSLTGVPEAFFGQGTRLTVV.